What follows is one TCR beta chain and its context. These data are taken from a study of blood T cell repertoires in COVID-19. Allocation to cohorts depended on clinical history reported by the participants. Trimming pared 2 bases from V and 4 bases from J, leaving 11 bases between. This CDR3 comprises 14 residues. CDR1 and CDR2 from the germline V gene are SGHTA and FQGNSA. The table came from immunoSEQ multiplex PCR; TCRdb's copy has only in-frame clones and leaves some out. This sample has a few hundred thousand clones, with around 86% found just once. Sequenced: PBMCs or T cells enriched from blood (not recorded which). This clonotype was obtained from a woman aged 45-60 years who had recovered from COVID-19. This rearrangement joins TRBV7-2 to TRBJ1-1; D remains ambiguous. CDR3 region: CASSLIRSGTEAFF. The CDR3 nucleotides are TGTGCCAGCAGCTTAATTCGGTCTGGCACTGAAGCTTTCTTT.